This T cell receptor (beta chain) was profiled in a study of cytomegalovirus exposure and HLA in healthy donors. It was with 60 Vbeta and 13 Jbeta primers that the PCR ran. The table came from immunoSEQ multiplex PCR; TCRdb's copy has only in-frame clones and leaves some out. The table has fewer than 150,000 clones, about 82% seen once. This CDR3 is 15 amino acids long. Germline values: CDR1 SGHRS, CDR2 YFSETQ. With V trimmed by 5 bases and J by 6 bases, 9 bases remained unmatched. The chain combines TRBV5-1 with TRBJ2-1, with 9 bases matching TRBD2. The receptor was isolated from a man aged 25-45 years in good health and CMV-seronegative. Sequenced input: PBMCs. CDR3: CASRQPGTSTNEQFF. CDR3 sequence (DNA): TGCGCCAGCAGACAACCCGGGACTAGCACCAATGAGCAGTTCTTC. The full variable domain, with the rest looked up from reference TRBV5-1 and TRBJ2-1, is KAGVTQTPRYLIKTRGQQVTLSCSPISGHRSVSWYQQTPGQGLQFLFEYFSETQRNKGNFPGRFSGRQFSNSRSEMNVSTLELGDSALYLCASRQPGTSTNEQFFGPGTRLTVL.